The source of this T cell receptor beta chain is a study of tumor and adjacent non-tumor tissue in lung cancer. Note on this clonotype: The CDR3 end shows no conserved phenylalanine or tryptophan, and so a read error is likely.

This sample's RNA came from whole unsorted tissue. This non-tumor lung sample came from over 3 cm beyond the tumor edge. J lost 3 bases, V lost 8 bases, and 2 bases had no gene match. Germline CDR1 and CDR2: ENHRY and SYGVKD. The CDR3 covers 12 residues. TCRbeta libraries were built with three rounds of nested PCR, modified from ARM-PCR. From the multiplex PCR reads, TCRdb called clonotypes with MiXCR, one entry per CDR3 protein. The table shows approximately 100,000 distinct CDR3 sequences, with 60% to 80% occurring only once. The V call is TRBV10-3, the J call TRBJ1-1, with 8 bases lining up with TRBD1. The receptor's source is a man in his fifties or sixties with non-small cell lung cancer. Sequencing was carried out using distant non-tumor lung tissue. CDR3 nucleotide sequence: TGTGCCATCCGGGACAGGCACACTGAAGCTTTCTCT. Translating gives CAIRDRHTEAFS.